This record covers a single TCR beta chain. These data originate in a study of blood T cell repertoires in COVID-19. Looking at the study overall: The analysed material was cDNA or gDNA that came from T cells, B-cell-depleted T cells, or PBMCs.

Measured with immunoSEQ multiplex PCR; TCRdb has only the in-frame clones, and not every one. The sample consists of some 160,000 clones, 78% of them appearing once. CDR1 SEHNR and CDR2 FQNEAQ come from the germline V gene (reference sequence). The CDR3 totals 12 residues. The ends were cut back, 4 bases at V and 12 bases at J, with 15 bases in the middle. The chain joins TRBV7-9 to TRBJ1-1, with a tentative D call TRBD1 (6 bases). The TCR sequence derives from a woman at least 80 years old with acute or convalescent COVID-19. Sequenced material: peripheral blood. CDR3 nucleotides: TGTGCCAGCAGCTGGACAGAAGGGGAATCTTTCTTT. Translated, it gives CASSWTEGESFF.